Sequencing of this T cell receptor beta chain was carried out in a study of CD8 T cells in Susac syndrome. About the research overall: Active disease was present in about 6 of the sequenced Susac syndrome patients, and remission in roughly 8.

The CDR3 is 17 residues long. V gave up 0 bases and J gave up 2 bases; unmatched junction bases: 4. From germline, CDR1 is SGHRS and CDR2 YFSETQ. Random hexamers were used to reverse transcribe the RNA input (about 0.45 to 1 ug). immunoSEQ multiplex PCR amplified TCR beta CDR3 across 54 Vbeta, 13 Jbeta. TCRdb passed the immunoSEQ multiplex PCR reads through MiXCR, listing each CDR3 protein once. The table shows under 200,000 distinct CDR3 sequences, with 95% to 96% occurring only once. The clonotype was recovered from a human donor with Susac syndrome. The sample taken for sequencing was CD4+ T cells from PBMCs. The gene calls are TRBV5-1 and TRBJ2-1, with 11 bases lining up with TRBD2. This CDR3 is CASSLGSGRGAYNEQFF. The CDR3 DNA follows: TGCGCCAGCAGCTTGGGTAGCGGGAGGGGGGCCTACAATGAGCAGTTCTTC.